This TCR beta chain was obtained from a study of cytomegalovirus exposure and HLA in healthy donors (dated by TCRdb to the late 2010s). Notes on the research overall: In an earlier analysis of under 600 of the donors, under 300 Gb of sequence data and 90 million to 120 million unique TCR beta sequences from 150 million to 200 million T cells were reported. An early release covering roughly 600 HLA-typed donors comprised 300 to 350 gigabases of sequencing data and roughly 85 million unique TCR sequences. The genetic ancestry cluster associated with self-reported Caucasian donors included 81% of the roughly 400 genotyped donors. The study aimed to test whether signatures of past pathogen exposure could be identified by cataloging public T cell receptors. The study used immunosequencing to profile the T cell repertoires of several hundred subjects and linked those repertoires to cytomegalovirus serostatus. In addition to the first cohort of around 670 subjects, a separate validation cohort of about 120 different subjects was used. To predict cytomegalovirus infection status, the study combined high-throughput TCR immunosequencing, statistical association of individual TCRs with disease status, and machine learning. In a later analysis, previously published TCR beta repertoires from 500 to 750 donors were re-analyzed and high-resolution HLA genotyping was added so that TCR occurrence patterns could be studied. In the later analysis, no new phenotypic data were used to find candidate immune exposures; instead, reliance was placed on TCR beta sequences and their occurrence across donors. An earlier analysis of around 580 of the donors used high-throughput TCR beta sequencing to judge whether each TCR beta V gene segment behaved as functional or pseudogenic. Donor age, sex, ethnicity and CMV serostatus were compiled alongside the repertoire data. A later genetic analysis took genome-wide SNP genotypes for about 65% of the 666 donors and used that subset as a discovery cohort. Every repertoire in the discovery cohort had been generated on one and the same sequencing platform. HLA typing covered class I and class II loci at four-digit resolution. Typing coverage differed by locus: A, B, C, DRB1 and DQB1 were typed in roughly 629-640 donors, DQA1 in roughly 510, DPA1 in around 600, and DPB1 in just under 490. Five DR-DQ haplotypes were treated as single units for association and clustering because of strong linkage in the cohort. Among a few hundred genotyped donors of the cohort, an average of about 240,000 unique TCR beta nucleotide sequences were sequenced per donor, roughly 20% of them non-productive.

Including cysteine and phenylalanine, the CDR3 has 16 amino acids. Solely the CDR3 DNA is kept, with 48 bases framed from the first base. The trim is 3 bases for V and 3 bases for J, with a gap of 17 bases between the germline ends. About this clone: Its antigen is still unknown. No quality values exist for individual bases; no much larger clone is one base distant.

Libraries were constructed by the immunoSEQ multiplex PCR assay. The multiplex PCR relied on a mix of 60 forward primers for TCR Vbeta segments and 13 reverse primers for TCR Jbeta segments. The CDR3 region of rearranged TCR beta genes was amplified from genomic DNA with a multiplex PCR assay. Amplified TCR beta libraries were sequenced as 87-base-pair reads on the Illumina HiSeq System. In the original analysis: A later analysis counted about 80 million unique TCR beta chains across the roughly 700 repertoires, and 9.5 million to 11 million of these chains were shared by at least two donors. A nearest-neighbor algorithm error-corrected the raw reads and collapsed the reads into unique sequences, merging closely related sequences to remove PCR and sequencing errors. V, D and J gene segments were assigned by aligning CDR3 sequences to IMGT reference sequences. Each retained sequence needed at least a six-nucleotide match to both a V gene segment and a J gene segment. A rearrangement was called productive if the CDR3 had no stop codons and remained in frame with V and J, and every other rearrangement was called non-productive. CDR3 was defined according to IMGT convention as the region running from the second conserved V-encoded cysteine to the conserved J-encoded phenylalanine. In an earlier analysis of more than 550 of the donors, sequences lacking an unambiguous match to a single V gene segment were excluded. In an earlier analysis of 450 to 750 of the donors, a V segment was called functional when productive rearrangements were above 56.7%, and segregating when the standard deviation between donors exceeded 5%. A statistical classification framework was built to diagnose cytomegalovirus status from the catalog of TCR beta chain sequences. V and J gene assignment, in a later analysis, came from comparing TCR nucleotide sequences with IMGT/GENE-DB human TR gene sequences. A later analysis assigned CDR3 sequences and most-parsimonious VDJ recombination scenarios with the TCRdist pipeline. In a later analysis, every TCR beta chain was defined by the combination of its CDR3 amino acid sequence and its V-gene family, and reads without a unique V-gene family were dropped. To address suspected cross-contamination and a sequencing artifact, a later analysis removed around 590 highly shared, low-generation-probability nucleotide sequences. In a later analysis, a clonal expansion index was calculated for each public chain from normalized within-repertoire ranks of inferred template counts. Generation probabilities in a later analysis came from a VDJ recombination model fitted to out-of-frame rearrangements, and those results were checked against IGoR. A later analysis scored TCR-TCR, TCR-HLA and TCR-CMV co-occurrence with hypergeometric tests, applying a repertoire-size bias correction to TCR pairs. To estimate false discovery rates, a later analysis permuted the HLA or CMV assignments 20 times. A later analysis grouped co-occurring TCRs with DBSCAN, adding TCRdist sequence similarity when clustering within HLA-allele-positive subsets. For co-occurrence clustering, repertoires with fewer than 30,000 or more than 120,000 public chains were excluded, along with several repertoires with anomalous nucleotide sharing. The clones in this table, taken by TCRdb from immuneACCESS, are in-frame only. Not every clone is retained; where verified, under half of the shortfall comes from an unresolved V gene, and the cause of the rest is unknown. V, J and clone size were drawn from that table, and D and trimming were deduced from the DNA. Present in this sample are approximately 200,000 clones, 70% to 80% of which were seen just once. Jointly, the top ten make up approximately 4% of the sample.

In total, around 600 healthy bone marrow donors made up the cohort. All cohort members were sampled while nominally healthy, although unrecorded immune exposures were likely present. The donor tested CMV seropositive and was one of the 289 seropositive cohort members. A peripheral blood sample was provided by each donor, and peripheral blood mononuclear cells were used for TCR beta sequencing. The Qiagen DNeasy Blood Extraction Kit was used to extract genomic DNA from the blood cell samples. Beyond this particular receptor, the publication reports: A later genetic analysis reported fewer N-insertions in productive TCRs among donors in an Asian-associated ancestry cluster than the approximately 700-donor mean. A later analysis found that most CMV-associated TCR beta chains appeared HLA-restricted, with HLA associations seemingly driven largely by CMV exposure. Correlated functional status among segregating V segments might reflect linkage disequilibrium, but an unknown experimental factor could not be ruled out. Because HLA typing was missing for some donors at each locus, association tests included only the typed subset. It was suggested by the authors that the approach could potentially be generalized to other disease states and immunological phenotypes. The study listed 170 or so TCR beta chains as associated with cytomegalovirus. Immune exposure information for the cohort was limited to CMV serostatus. The cohort was sequenced for TCR beta chains only, and without alpha or paired-chain data the features that could be detected were limited. The classifier was reported to diagnose cytomegalovirus status with high specificity and sensitivity in both the original and validation cohorts. According to a later analysis, parvovirus B19, influenza, CMV and Epstein-Barr virus appeared linked to several top co-occurrence clusters. Roughly uniform sequencing depth across donors was assumed in presence/absence analyses, although this assumption may not hold. A later analysis found that HLA-associated TCR beta chains were more clonally expanded and had lower generation probabilities than equally common non-associated chains. In a later analysis, more than 15,000 TCR beta sequences were associated with specific HLA alleles at a false discovery rate of 0.05. While some public TCRs were present in many individuals, most TCR sequences turned up only very rarely across donors. An earlier analysis of roughly 570 of the donors showed that most TCR beta V segments appeared in productive rearrangements either about 90% or about 30% of the time, which broadly matched IMGT annotations. Strong co-occurrence of HLA alleles, especially DR and DQ, made assigning TCR associations to individual alleles difficult. V-gene and J-gene trimming of TCR beta chains was associated with a missense DCLRE1C variant in a later genetic analysis, and the association was replicated in an independent cohort. Because counts were too low, under 20 rarely observed V segments, including chromosome 9 orphons, were left out of the earlier analysis of several hundred of the donors. A group of highly shared sequence variants was considered likely to be a technical artifact of the sequencing pipeline. According to a later analysis, TCR association rates differed among HLA loci, with DRB1 alleles showing the most associated TCRs and HLA-C alleles showing the fewest. A few of the identified cytomegalovirus-associated TCR beta chains were confirmed in vitro to be specific for cytomegalovirus antigens. The 87-base-pair reads could not distinguish some IMGT-functional V segments, including TRBV6-2 and TRBV6-3, so those segments were excluded. A further reported finding was that TCR beta sequences accurately predicted the HLA-A and HLA-B alleles for most subjects in the first cohort.

The chain couples TRBV23-1 to TRBJ1-2; no D gene can be assigned with confidence. TRBV23-1 is annotated as an ORF whose role is uncertain. This receptor was obtained from a woman aged 25 to 39 in good health and CMV-seropositive. The sample was PBMCs. The CDR3 has the sequence CASSHPATGADYGYTF. At the DNA level, the sequence is TGCGCCAGCAGTCACCCTGCGACGGGTGCTGACTATGGCTACACCTTC.